This TCR beta chain was observed in a study of Graves' ophthalmopathy and Graves' hyperthyroidism. Study details: Investigators collected peripheral blood at initial diagnosis, before any treatment was given.

Per germline, CDR1 LNHDA and CDR2 SQIVND (reference sequence). With 5 bases removed from V and 5 bases from J, the gap between germline ends came to 10 bases. The CDR3 length is 12 residues. In this sample, this clonotype turned up many times. From RNA, the CDR3 regions of TCR beta chains were amplified and sequenced. An opening RT-PCR round employed HTBI primers and preceded a second-round multiplex PCR. TCRdb redid the calling of the multiplex PCR reads with MiXCR, one entry per CDR3 protein. The sample includes about 740,000 distinct CDR3 sequences, about 44% seen only once; the top ten take roughly 45%.

Input material: peripheral blood. The source of this sequence is an adult man with Graves' ophthalmopathy. The chain employs TRBV19 and TRBJ2-7; D remains ambiguous. This chain's CDR3 is CASSLPGDEQYF. Written as DNA, the CDR3 is TGTGCCAGTAGTCTCCCTGGGGACGAGCAGTACTTC. Combining the CDR3 with reference TRBV19 and TRBJ2-7 gives the whole variable domain DGGITQSPKYLFRKEGQNVTLSCEQNLNHDAMYWYRQDPGQGLRLIYYSQIVNDFQKGDIAEGYSVSREKKESFPLTVTSAQKNPTAFYLCASSLPGDEQYFGPGTRLTVT.